Below, 21 T cell receptor beta chains from the same sample are listed, as sequenced in a study of beta chain features in type 1 diabetes (dated by TCRdb to 2016 to 2018). Libraries came from the immunoSEQ multiplex PCR assay. The High Capacity cDNA Reverse Transcription Kit was used to reverse transcribe all of the isolated RNA, meaning that expressed TCRB transcripts were what got sequenced. This is the immuneACCESS table as TCRdb keeps it, with only in-frame sequences that have V and J called. A part of the clones is gone; compared with another copy, unresolved V genes explain less than half, and the rest is unexplained. This sample has about 350,000 clones in its table, and around 20% of those were observed once. 0.035% to 0.055% of the sample is taken by the ten largest. Sequenced sample: naive CD4+ T cells from blood. The meaning of the sample's cell subset or site label: true naive CD4+ T cells. The receptor source for this set is a young woman in good health.

This sequence joins TRBV30 and TRBJ2-1; D possibly corresponds to TRBD2 (5 bases). Trimming took off 0 bases at V and 10 bases at J, with 16 bases between the two ends. The V gene's germline CDR1 is GTSNPN and CDR2 SVGIG (reference sequence). The CDR3 totals 14 residues. The CDR3: CAWSVLGLAGEQFF. The CDR3 DNA follows: TGTGCCTGGAGTGTTCTCGGACTTGCCGGCGAGCAGTTCTTC.

The V gene is TRBV30, the J gene TRBJ1-2; 8 nucleotides agree with TRBD1. Germline CDR1 reads GTSNPN; CDR2 reads SVGIG (reference sequence). The length of the CDR3 is 15 residues. J gave up 4 bases and V 3 bases, and 10 bases lay outside the gene matches. CDR3: CAWRGGQANFYGYTF. CDR3 sequence (DNA): TGTGCCTGGAGGGGGGGACAGGCCAACTTCTATGGCTACACCTTC.

The sample holds one count of this clone. The V gene is TRBV2, the J gene TRBJ1-1; 8 bases line up with TRBD1. Germline CDR1 is SNHLY and CDR2 is FYNNEI. V lost 1 base, J lost 3 bases, and 1 base stayed unmatched. The CDR3 contains 14 residues. CDR3 nucleotides: TGTGCCAGCAGTGAAGGGACAGGGTACACTGAAGCTTTCTTT. Amino acids: CASSEGTGYTEAFF.

The CDR3 reads CASSLGWANQPQHF. DNA for the CDR3: TGTGCCAGCAGCTTGGGCTGGGCCAATCAGCCCCAGCATTTT. The gene calls are TRBV5-6 and TRBJ1-5; unclear D gene. Germline V gives CDR1 SGHDT, CDR2 YYEEEE. V lost 0 bases and J 3 bases, leaving 7 bases between the germline ends. The CDR3 consists of 14 residues.

This clone appeared a few times. The chain has TRBV7-2 and TRBJ1-6; D ambiguous. Germline V lookup: CDR1 SGHTA, CDR2 FQGNSA. V lost 4 bases, J lost 8 bases, and 21 bases lay in between. This CDR3 contains 17 residues. The DNA for the CDR3 is TGTGCCAGCAGCTACACAATGCCGGGATACTGGGATTCACCCCTCCACTTT. Translated, it gives CASSYTMPGYWDSPLHF.

The V and J genes are TRBV21-1 and TRBJ2-6; the table calls TRBD2, which could not be checked here. TRBV21-1 is termed a pseudogene. This CDR3 has 21 residues. CDR3 sequence: CASSKESSQRGALSGANVLTF. Written as DNA, the CDR3 is TGTGCCAGCAGCAAAGAAAGCAGCCAGCGGGGGGCCCTCTCTGGGGCCAACGTCCTGACTTTC.

The V call is TRBV30, the J call TRBJ1-1, with D perhaps TRBD1 (6 bases). Looked up from germline, CDR1 is GTSNPN and CDR2 is SVGIG (reference sequence). V was pared by 2 bases and J by 3 bases, with 10 bases between. The CDR3 consists of 13 residues. The CDR3 here is CAWSTQGDTEAFF. DNA for the CDR3: TGTGCCTGGAGTACACAGGGAGACACTGAAGCTTTCTTT.

This chain uses TRBV6-5 with TRBJ2-5, with TRBD2 identical over 7 bases. The CDR3 consists of 15 residues. The ends lost 2 bases at V and 6 bases at J; junction bases unmatched: 9. Germline CDR1 is MNHEY and CDR2 is SVGAGI. The CDR3 nucleotides are TGTGCCAGCAGTTACGGCGGGGGTTCCCAGAAGACCCAGTACTTC. This gives the protein CASSYGGGSQKTQYF.

The chain uses TRBV2 and TRBJ2-7; no definite D call. V lost 6 bases to trimming and J lost 0 bases, with 12 bases between them. Germline-derived CDR1 and CDR2 are SNHLY and FYNNEI. CDR3 length equals 14 residues. The CDR3 DNA sequence: TGTGCCAGCAGAATGGTGGCTTTCTCCTACGAGCAGTACTTC. Translated, it gives CASRMVAFSYEQYF. Full variable domain (outside the CDR3, taken from reference TRBV2 and TRBJ2-7): EPEVTQTPSHQVTQMGQEVILRCVPISNHLYFYWYRQILGQKVEFLVSFYNNEISEKSEIFDDQFSVERPDGSNFTLKIRSTKLEDSAMYFCASRMVAFSYEQYFGPGTRLTVT.

This clone appeared a few times. V is TRBV2 and J is TRBJ2-2; D might be TRBD2 (5 bases). This CDR3 region has 15 residues. The germline V gene has CDR1 SNHLY and CDR2 FYNNEI. Trimming removed 4 bases from V and 1 base from J, with 10 bases in between. This CDR3 reads CASSVRSGNTGELFF. CDR3 DNA: TGTGCCAGCAGTGTGAGGAGCGGGAACACCGGGGAGCTGTTTTTT.

This clone has more than one count but fewer than ten. The J gene is TRBJ1-5, the V gene TRBV19; 7 bases align to TRBD1. Per the germline V gene, CDR1 is LNHDA and CDR2 is SQIVND (reference sequence). The CDR3 covers 15 residues. Unmatched junction bases numbered 10, after V lost 8 bases and J lost 3 bases. The CDR3 loop reads CASAKTTGVNQPQHF. DNA for the CDR3: TGTGCCAGTGCCAAAACTACAGGGGTCAATCAGCCCCAGCATTTT.

The rearrangement joins TRBV29-1 to TRBJ2-5; TRBD1 matches 7 bases. The end of the DNA fits TRBJ2-7 better, so the J call may be wrong. CDR3 length: 14 amino acids. CDR1 and CDR2 from the germline V gene are SQVTM and ANQGSEA. CDR3 in DNA: TGCAGCGTTGAAGTGGGACAGTTTCCCTACGAGCAGTACTTC. This translates into CSVEVGQFPYEQYF.

This clone was observed a handful of times. The chain carries TRBV12-5 and TRBJ2-3; D remains ambiguous. Trimming took off 0 bases at V and 10 bases at J, with 11 bases between the two ends. The CDR3 spans 13 residues. Germline V gives CDR1 LGHNT, CDR2 FRNRAP. In DNA form, the CDR3 reads TGTGCTAGTGGTTTGGTAGCAGCGACGGCGCAGTATTTT. This encodes CASGLVAATAQYF.

The chain links TRBV15 to TRBJ2-5; 12 bases align to TRBD1. This CDR3 region has 17 residues. V dropped 0 bases and J dropped 5; count of bases not matched to a gene: 7. Germline-derived CDR1 and CDR2 are LNHNV and YYDKDF (reference sequence). The CDR3 region has the DNA TGTGCCACCAGCAGAGATGCCGGGACAGGGGGCGGGGAGACCCAGTACTTC. Protein: CATSRDAGTGGGETQYF.

This clone has only a few counts. This chain links TRBV7-6 with TRBJ2-2; 7 bases are a match to TRBD2. Germline V gene lookup returns CDR1 SGHVS and CDR2 FNYEAQ. The junction had 0 bases not matched to a gene; V was cut back by 0 bases and J by 5 bases. CDR3 length: 14 residues. The CDR3 loop is CASSLAAGTGELFF. Here the CDR3 DNA reads TGTGCCAGCAGCTTAGCAGCGGGGACCGGGGAGCTGTTTTTT.

A few counts support this clone. The gene calls are TRBV7-8 and TRBJ2-1; 7 bases map to TRBD2. Germline loops: CDR1 SGHVS, CDR2 FQNEAQ. V lost 4 bases, J lost 8 bases, and 5 bases stayed unmatched. This CDR3 comprises 13 residues. The CDR3 DNA reads as TGTGCCAGCAGCTCGCGACTAGCCCATGAGCAGTTCTTC. Translation gives CASSSRLAHEQFF.

This clone was seen only a few times. This chain links TRBV30 with TRBJ1-2, with 8 bases that match TRBD1. Per the germline V gene, CDR1 is GTSNPN and CDR2 is SVGIG (reference sequence). The V segment lost 2 bases and the J segment 8 bases; nucleotides outside the gene matches: 7. The CDR3 consists of 13 residues. The CDR3 nucleotides are TGTGCCTGGAGTCCGGGACAGGCAGGCGGCTACACCTTC. It specifies CAWSPGQAGGYTF.

The genes are TRBV12-1 and TRBJ1-5; the listed D gene, TRBD1, was not tested against the DNA. TRBV12-1 is a documented pseudogene. The CDR3 totals 13 residues. CDR3 amino acids: CASSFRGSQPQHF. The DNA for the CDR3 is TGTGCCAGCAGCTTTAGGGGTAGTCAGCCCCAGCATTTT.

This clone occurred once. The chain combines TRBV6-1 with TRBJ2-2, with TRBD1 matching over 8 bases. Germline assignment: CDR1 MNHNS and CDR2 SASEGT. The junction had 2 bases not matched to a gene; V was cut back by 3 bases and J by 5 bases. The CDR3 is 14 amino acids. CDR3 region: CASSDRGRTGELFF. The CDR3, as DNA: TGTGCCAGCAGTGACAGGGGGCGGACCGGGGAGCTGTTTTTT.

The table lists this clone with a count of one. The V and J genes are TRBV2 and TRBJ1-2; no clear D. Germline CDR1 SNHLY, CDR2 FYNNEI. Trimming pared 6 bases from V and 4 bases from J, leaving 15 bases between. The CDR3 loop spans 14 amino acids. CDR3 sequence: CASSDPGGGYGYTF. The DNA of the CDR3 is TGTGCCAGCAGCGACCCCGGAGGAGGCTATGGCTACACCTTC.

The V gene is TRBV2, the J gene TRBJ1-4, with D perhaps TRBD1 (6 bases). The CDR3 has 12 residues. The V gene lost 8 bases and the J gene lost 8 bases, with 12 bases spanning the gap. The germline gives CDR1 SNHLY, CDR2 FYNNEI. CDR3 in DNA: TGTGCCAGCCAGCGGGACAACGAAAAACTGTTTTTT. This sequence encodes CASQRDNEKLFF.